The 24 T cell receptor beta chains given below trace back to one sample, sequenced in a study of OX40 agonist ivuxolimab in advanced cancers. The method was immunoSEQ multiplex PCR; TCRdb's version includes in-frame clones alone and lacks a portion of them. The repertoire holds more than 100,000 clones, with roughly 91% as singletons. The input for sequencing was CD4+ or CD8+ T cells sorted from blood, taken in a trial of the OX40 agonist ivuxolimab. Receptor source: an adult with an advanced solid tumor such as melanoma, head and neck, liver or kidney cancer.

This clone was seen once. The chain employs TRBV6-5 and TRBJ2-7; TRBD1 matches at 8 bases. The ends lost 6 bases at V and 3 bases at J; junction bases unmatched: 7. Per the germline V gene, CDR1 is MNHEY and CDR2 is SVGAGI. CDR3 size: 14 residues. The CDR3: CASRPNGQGYEQYF. The CDR3 DNA follows: TGTGCCAGCAGACCCAACGGACAGGGCTACGAGCAGTACTTC.

J is TRBJ2-7 and V is TRBV5-4; the match to TRBD1 covers 7 bases. This CDR3 spans 12 amino acids. Germline V gene sequence: CDR1 SGHNT, CDR2 YYREEE (reference sequence). The trim removed 4 bases at V and 3 bases at J, leaving 1 base unmatched. CDR3 in DNA: TGTGCCAGCAGCCGGGACAGCTACGAGCAGTACTTC. As protein: CASSRDSYEQYF. Supplemented by reference TRBV5-4 and TRBJ2-7, the full variable domain reads ETGVTQSPTHLIKTRGQQVTLRCSSQSGHNTVSWYQQALGQGPQFIFQYYREEENGRGNFPPRFSGLQFPNYSSELNVNALELDDSALYLCASSRDSYEQYFGPGTRLTVT.

This clone was seen once. This rearrangement joins TRBV11-2 to TRBJ1-5; TRBD1 aligns across 7 bases. CDR3 size: 14 residues. Germline CDR1 and CDR2: SGHAT and FQNNGV. Losses at the gene ends were 5 bases for V and 5 bases for J; bases not matched to a gene: 6. CDR3 in amino acids: CASSPAGGDQPQHF. The CDR3 region has the DNA TGTGCCAGCAGCCCCGCAGGGGGGGATCAGCCCCAGCATTTT. Variable domain in full (rest from reference TRBV11-2 and TRBJ1-5): EAGVAQSPRYKIIEKRQSVAFWCNPISGHATLYWYQQILGQGPKLLIQFQNNGVVDDSQLPKDRFSAERLKGVDSTLKIQPAKLEDSAVYLCASSPAGGDQPQHFGDGTRLSIL.

V is TRBV6-4 and J is TRBJ1-1; the D gene is possibly TRBD1 (5 bases). The CDR3 consists of 12 residues. Germline V gene data show CDR1 as MRHNA and CDR2 as SNTAGT. The V gene lost 3 bases and the J gene lost 6 bases, with 8 bases spanning the gap. The CDR3 here is CASSEPTAEAFF. CDR3 DNA sequence: TGTGCCAGCAGTGAACCGACAGCTGAAGCTTTCTTT.

Only one count was recorded for this clone. This chain uses TRBV4-3 with TRBJ1-5; perhaps TRBD1 as D (5 bases). V lost 1 base to trimming and J lost 2 bases, with 12 bases between them. The CDR3 spans 16 residues. The germline CDR1 and CDR2 sequences are LGHNA and YSLEER. CDR3 DNA: TGCGCCAGCAGCCAAGTTTGGGGGTTTGGCAATCAGCCCCAGCATTTT. Its protein product is CASSQVWGFGNQPQHF.

This clone was picked up one time. This chain joins TRBV9 and TRBJ1-6; D may be TRBD1 (5 bases). Deletions cut 0 bases from V and 9 bases from J, with 10 bases between. CDR3 length: 14 residues. Germline V gives CDR1 SGDLS, CDR2 YYNGEE. This CDR3 is CASSVATGGSPLHF. CDR3 coding DNA: TGTGCCAGCAGCGTAGCTACGGGGGGTTCACCCCTCCACTTT.

This rearrangement joins TRBV29-1 to TRBJ2-3; 11 positions match TRBD2. This CDR3 comprises 18 residues. The J segment lost 2 bases and the V segment lost 3 bases, leaving 13 bases of the junction unmatched. The germline CDR1 and CDR2 sequences are SQVTM and ANQGSEA. CDR3: CSVEGLAGGPFITDTQYF. CDR3 sequence (DNA): TGCAGCGTTGAGGGGCTAGCGGGAGGCCCTTTCATCACAGATACGCAGTATTTT.

CDR3 in amino acids: CASSPPANTDTQYF. CDR3 in DNA: TGTGCCAGCAGCCCCCCAGCGAATACAGATACGCAGTATTTT. The chain couples TRBV7-3 to TRBJ2-3; D not resolved. Per germline, CDR1 SGHTA and CDR2 FQGTGA. The V and J ends lost 5 bases and 3 bases respectively, with 12 bases between them. The length of the CDR3 is 14 residues.

The chain carries TRBV27 and TRBJ2-7, with D possibly TRBD1 on 5 matching bases. The V end lost 3 bases, the J end lost 2 bases, and 8 bases lay between the germline ends. The germline V gene has CDR1 MNHEY and CDR2 SMNVEV (reference sequence). The CDR3 spans 13 residues. Written as DNA, the CDR3 is TGTGCCAGCAGTTTGCAGGGTCCCTACGAGCAGTACTTC. Encoded protein: CASSLQGPYEQYF.

This clone has only one observation. This rearrangement joins TRBV4-3 to TRBJ2-1, with TRBD2 matching over 12 bases. After removal of 4 bases from V and 4 bases from J, the junction contained 2 bases not matched to a gene. This CDR3 is 15 amino acids long. Germline V gene lookup returns CDR1 LGHNA and CDR2 YSLEER. Here the CDR3 reads CASSRGLAGYNEQFF. In nucleotides, the CDR3 is TGCGCCAGCAGCCGAGGACTAGCGGGATACAATGAGCAGTTCTTC.

The chain uses TRBV28 and TRBJ1-1; 9 bases fit TRBD1. V gave up 6 bases and J gave up 4 bases; unmatched junction bases: 12. The CDR3 spans 16 residues. CDR1 MDHEN and CDR2 SYDVKM come from the germline V gene. The CDR3 region has the DNA TGTGCCAGCAGCCCCGACAGGGGGGACATGAGCACTGAAGCTTTCTTT. Amino acid sequence: CASSPDRGDMSTEAFF. The full variable domain, its missing parts supplied by reference TRBV28 and TRBJ1-1, is DVKVTQSSRYLVKRTGEKVFLECVQDMDHENMFWYRQDPGLGLRLIYFSYDVKMKEKGDIPEGYSVSREKKERFSLILESASTNQTSMYLCASSPDRGDMSTEAFFGQGTRLTVV.

The rearrangement joins TRBV7-9 to TRBJ2-7, with D perhaps matching TRBD1 (5 bases). The CDR3 length is 14 residues. V was clipped by 1 base and J by 2 bases, with 9 bases between them. CDR1 and CDR2 (germline): SEHNR, FQNEAQ (reference sequence). The CDR3 nucleotides read TGTGCCAGCAGCTTAGGCAGGGTGACCTACGAGCAGTACTTC. Protein product: CASSLGRVTYEQYF.

The V call is TRBV6-5, the J call TRBJ1-3, with D unresolved. The CDR3 has 14 residues. Germline CDR1 is MNHEY and CDR2 is SVGAGI. V was cut by 7 bases and J by 0 bases, with 10 bases left in between. CDR3 loop: CASKPPFSGNTIYF. CDR3 sequence (DNA): TGTGCCAGCAAACCCCCGTTCTCTGGAAACACCATATATTTT.

The rearrangement links TRBV7-2 to TRBJ2-7; D is unclear. V lost 7 bases and J 2 bases, leaving 18 bases between the germline ends. CDR3 length equals 15 residues. Germline loops: CDR1 SGHTA, CDR2 FQGNSA. CDR3: CASTGSAQPAYEQYF. In nucleotides, the CDR3 is TGTGCCAGCACGGGTTCGGCCCAGCCAGCCTACGAGCAGTACTTC.

This clone has a single count. CDR3 region: CASSLVVGGEKLFF. CDR3 DNA: TGTGCCAGCAGCTTAGTTGTGGGAGGTGAAAAACTGTTTTTT. V is TRBV7-8 and J is TRBJ1-4; D not certain. The germline V gene encodes CDR1 SGHVS and CDR2 FQNEAQ. V gave up 1 base and J gave up 7 bases, with 10 bases separating them. CDR3 length: 14 residues.

V and J are TRBV18 and TRBJ1-6, with D uncertain. This CDR3 has 13 residues. Germline CDR1 is KGHSH and CDR2 is LQKENI. Trimming stripped 3 bases from V and 8 bases from J, with 8 bases between. CDR3 sequence: CASSPSNHSPLHF. The CDR3 region has the DNA TGTGCCAGCTCACCCTCAAACCATTCACCCCTCCACTTT.

The J gene is TRBJ1-1, the V gene TRBV6-1, with D possibly TRBD1 on 6 matching bases. CDR1 and CDR2 from the germline V gene are MNHNS and SASEGT. Trimming shortened V by 4 bases and J by 4 bases, and 13 bases separated the two germline ends. CDR3 length: 14 residues. The CDR3 region is CASSGGQRGTEAFF. In DNA, the CDR3 is TGTGCCAGCAGTGGGGGGCAGAGGGGCACTGAAGCTTTCTTT.

This chain joins TRBV15 and TRBJ1-1; weak D call: TRBD1 (6 bases). The CDR3 is 12 amino acids. Germline values: CDR1 LNHNV, CDR2 YYDKDF (reference sequence). Trimming left V 8 bases short and J 1 base short, with 8 bases between. CDR3 nucleotides: TGTGCCACCGGAGGGGGGAACACTGAAGCTTTCTTT. This translates into CATGGGNTEAFF.

The V call is TRBV10-3, the J call TRBJ1-1; D unresolved. There are 13 residues in the CDR3. V gave up 4 bases and J gave up 4 bases, with 10 bases separating them. Germline V gene sequence: CDR1 ENHRY, CDR2 SYGVKD. CDR3 nucleotide sequence: TGTGCCATCAGTGGGACCAGTGGCACTGAAGCTTTCTTT. Protein: CAISGTSGTEAFF.

The V call is TRBV20-1, the J call TRBJ2-4; no reliable D call. The V and J ends lost 3 bases and 4 bases respectively, with 4 bases between them. The germline V gene has CDR1 DFQATT and CDR2 SNEGSKA (reference sequence). This CDR3 is built from 11 residues. The CDR3 region is CSARKKNIQYF. As DNA, the CDR3 is TGCAGTGCTAGGAAGAAAAACATTCAGTACTTC.

This chain joins TRBV7-2 and TRBJ2-3; D is ambiguous. Looked up from germline, CDR1 is SGHTA and CDR2 is FQGNSA. Trimming shortened V by 3 bases and J by 6 bases, and 16 bases separated the two germline ends. The CDR3 spans 15 residues. The CDR3 sequence is CASSFQLGSGDTQYF. In nucleotides, the CDR3 is TGTGCCAGCAGCTTTCAGCTGGGTTCTGGGGATACGCAGTATTTT.

This sequence joins TRBV7-2 and TRBJ1-2; the D gene is possibly TRBD1 (6 bases). CDR3 size: 13 residues. V lost 1 base and J 5 bases, leaving 8 bases between the germline ends. The germline V gene has CDR1 SGHTA and CDR2 FQGNSA. In DNA form, the CDR3 reads TGTGCCAGCAGCTTAGGAGGGGGGTATGGCTACACCTTC. It is translated as CASSLGGGYGYTF.

This sequence joins TRBV28 and TRBJ2-1, with D possibly being TRBD2 (5 bases). V lost 2 bases, J lost 15 bases, and 17 bases lay in between. Germline CDR1 MDHEN, CDR2 SYDVKM. This CDR3 contains 13 residues. CDR3 protein: CASSLTERKAGFF. The CDR3 DNA is TGTGCCAGCAGTTTAACGGAGCGGAAGGCTGGGTTCTTC.

This clone was counted once. V usage is TRBV6-1 and J usage is TRBJ2-7; the D gene is possibly TRBD1 (6 bases). V lost 7 bases, J lost 1 base, and 14 bases lay in between. Germline V CDR1 and CDR2: MNHNS, SASEGT. The CDR3 is made up of 14 amino acids. The CDR3 DNA reads as TGTGCCAGCATGGGGGCCTCAGGGTCCTACGAGCAGTACTTC. Amino acids: CASMGASGSYEQYF.